Included here is one TCR beta chain sequence, with context. This CDR3 contains 17 residues. After removal of 3 bases from V and 1 base from J, the junction contained 8 bases not matched to a gene. Germline V lookup: CDR1 LNHDA, CDR2 SQIVND (reference sequence). The data originate from a study of CD8 T cells in Susac syndrome. A quantity of about 0.5 to 1 ug RNA underwent reverse transcription using random hexamers. The immunoSEQ assay covered 54 Vbeta and 13 Jbeta segments for CDR3. TCRdb processed the immunoSEQ multiplex PCR reads anew with MiXCR; each CDR3 protein has one entry. Here the sample spans about 180,000 distinct CDR3 sequences, 85% to 95% being singletons. CD8+ and CD4+ T cells from blood underwent TCR beta sequencing, which was carried out in a high-throughput format. Negative isolation was applied to CD8+ and CD4+ T cells, and FACS enrichment was applied to TEMRA cells.

This receptor was obtained from a human donor with Susac syndrome. The chain couples TRBV19 to TRBJ2-3, with 9 bases fitting TRBD1. Sequencing was carried out using CD4+ T cells from PBMCs. The chain's CDR3 is CASSIFLGDRGTDTQYF. In DNA form, the CDR3 reads TGTGCCAGTAGTATTTTCCTGGGGGACAGGGGCACAGATACGCAGTATTTT.